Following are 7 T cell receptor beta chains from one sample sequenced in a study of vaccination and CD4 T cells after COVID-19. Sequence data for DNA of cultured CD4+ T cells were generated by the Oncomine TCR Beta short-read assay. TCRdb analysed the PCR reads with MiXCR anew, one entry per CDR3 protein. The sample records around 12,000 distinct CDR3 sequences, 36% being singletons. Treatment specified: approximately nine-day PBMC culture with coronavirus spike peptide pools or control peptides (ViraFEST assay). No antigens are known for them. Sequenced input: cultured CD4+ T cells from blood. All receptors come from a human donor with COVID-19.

CDR3 protein: CSARDQRTGGRDTQYF. As DNA, the CDR3 is TGCAGTGCTAGAGATCAGCGGACAGGGGGCAGAGATACGCAGTATTTT. This chain uses TRBV20-1 with TRBJ2-3; TRBD1 aligns across 11 bases. The CDR3 loop spans 16 amino acids. With V trimmed by 0 bases and J by 5 bases, 7 bases remained unmatched. In germline, CDR1 is DFQATT, CDR2 SNEGSKA (reference sequence).

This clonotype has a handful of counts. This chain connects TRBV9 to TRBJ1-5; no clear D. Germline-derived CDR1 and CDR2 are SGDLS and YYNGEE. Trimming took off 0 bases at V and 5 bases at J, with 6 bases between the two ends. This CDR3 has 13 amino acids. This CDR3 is CASSVGGHQPQHF. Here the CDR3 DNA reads TGTGCCAGCAGCGTAGGAGGACATCAGCCCCAGCATTTT.

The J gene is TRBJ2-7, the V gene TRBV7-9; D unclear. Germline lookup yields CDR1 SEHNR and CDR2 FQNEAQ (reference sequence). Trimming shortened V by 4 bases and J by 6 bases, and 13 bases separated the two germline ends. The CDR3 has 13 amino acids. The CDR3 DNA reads TGTGCCAGCAGCTACTCCCCGGGCTCCGAGCAGTACTTC. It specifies CASSYSPGSEQYF.

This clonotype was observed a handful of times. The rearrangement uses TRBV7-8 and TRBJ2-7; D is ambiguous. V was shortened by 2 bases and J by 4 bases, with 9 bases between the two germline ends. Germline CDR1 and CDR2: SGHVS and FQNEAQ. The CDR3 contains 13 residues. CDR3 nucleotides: TGTGCCAGCAGCTTACAAGTGGGGTACGAGCAGTACTTC. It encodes CASSLQVGYEQYF.

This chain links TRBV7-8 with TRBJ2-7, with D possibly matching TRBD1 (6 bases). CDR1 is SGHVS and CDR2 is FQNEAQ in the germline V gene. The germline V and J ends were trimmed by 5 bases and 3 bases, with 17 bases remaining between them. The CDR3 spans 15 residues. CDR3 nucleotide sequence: TGTGCCAGCAGCCCATGGGGCAGGGGAGTCTACGAGCAGTACTTC. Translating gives CASSPWGRGVYEQYF.

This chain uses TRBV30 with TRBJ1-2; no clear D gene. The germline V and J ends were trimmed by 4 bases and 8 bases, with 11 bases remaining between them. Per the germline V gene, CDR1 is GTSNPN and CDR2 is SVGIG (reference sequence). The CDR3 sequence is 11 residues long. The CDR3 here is CAWTIGGGYTF. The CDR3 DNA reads TGTGCCTGGACAATCGGAGGCGGCTACACCTTC.

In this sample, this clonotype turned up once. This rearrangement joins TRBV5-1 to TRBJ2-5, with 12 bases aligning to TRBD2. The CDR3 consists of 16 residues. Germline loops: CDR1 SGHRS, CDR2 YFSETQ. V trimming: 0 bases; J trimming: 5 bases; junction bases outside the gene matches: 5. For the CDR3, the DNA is TGCGCCAGCAGCTTGGCTAGCGGGGGGGCCACGGAGACCCAGTACTTC. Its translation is CASSLASGGATETQYF.